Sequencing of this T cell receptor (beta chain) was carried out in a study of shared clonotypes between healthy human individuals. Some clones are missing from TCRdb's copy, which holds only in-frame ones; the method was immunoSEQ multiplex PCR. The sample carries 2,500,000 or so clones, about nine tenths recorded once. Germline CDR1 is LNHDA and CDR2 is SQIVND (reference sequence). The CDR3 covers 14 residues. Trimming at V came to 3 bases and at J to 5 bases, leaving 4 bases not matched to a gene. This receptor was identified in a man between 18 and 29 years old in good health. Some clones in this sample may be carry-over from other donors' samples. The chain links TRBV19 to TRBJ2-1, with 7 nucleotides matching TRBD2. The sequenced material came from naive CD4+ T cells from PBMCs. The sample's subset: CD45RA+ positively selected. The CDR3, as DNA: TGTGCCAGTAGTATGGGAGGGAGAAACAATGAGCAGTTCTTC. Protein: CASSMGGRNNEQFF.